This T cell receptor (beta chain) was observed in a study of blood T cells in healthy people across ages. With 4 bases removed from V and 6 bases from J, the gap between germline ends came to 7 bases. The CDR3 is made up of 12 amino acids. Through a sample-barcoded 5' primer and a J-beta primer mix, a second PCR was run for roughly 7 to 12 cycles. TCRdb re-called the 5' RACE reads with MiXCR, one entry per CDR3 protein. Of hundreds of thousands of distinct CDR3 sequences listed, about 61% are singletons. Donation came from healthy Caucasian individuals in Russia who were aged about 6 to 95. The rearrangement links TRBV12-3 or TRBV12-4 to TRBJ2-1, with D perhaps assigned TRBD1 or TRBD2 (5 bases each). Sequencing was done on a sample of blood. This clonotype was sampled from a man aged 40-49 years in good health. The CDR3 DNA sequence: TGTGCCAGCAGTTCCGGGGCCAATGAGCAGTTCTTC. The encoded protein is CASSSGANEQFF.